This T cell receptor (beta chain) was found in a study of T cells after yellow fever vaccination (dated by TCRdb to about 2019). Broadly, across the study: The SMART-Seq v4 Ultra Low Input RNA kit was used to prepare libraries from fractions with low cell numbers. Bulk TCR alpha and beta repertoires were sequenced longitudinally to track T-cell clones before and after primary and booster YFV17D yellow fever vaccination. The cohort comprised two healthy male donors, one aged 18 to 30 and one aged 30 to 40 years. Blood samples were taken at several timepoints before and after primary and secondary immunization, and bulk PBMC replicates and cell subsets were isolated. Here is what the overall study found, with its caveats: Because only two donors were included in the study, the extent to which the findings can be generalized is limited. A small share of clonotypes was detected in both CD4 and CD8 compartments, with the overlap likely arising from convergent recombination. Compared with the primary T-cell response, the secondary T-cell response was weaker but faster, peaking on day 5 rather than day 15. Most clones expanded after primary vaccination were re-detected after the booster (almost 97% of CD4 and approximately 89% of CD8), suggesting broad memory maintenance. Computational filtering was required because FACS-sorted repertoires could contain abundant contaminating clonotypes from the bulk population.

Sequences SGHTA (CDR1) and FQGNSA (CDR2) are obtained from the germline V gene. The CDR3 measures 14 amino acids from cysteine to phenylalanine. Just CDR3 DNA is preserved here, 42 bases in frame from base 1. V gives up 1 base and J gives up 7 bases, and the segment between their germline ends measures 14 bases. As regards this clonotype: Its antigen is unknown. The input lacks base qualities; no much larger clone sits a single base away.

The sequencer was an Illumina NovaSeq 6000. TCR cDNA was made using 5'RACE template switching, a step that added a universal primer site and unique molecular identifiers. cDNA synthesis was primed from both the TCR alpha and TCR beta constant segments. Library amplification involved two PCR steps, and the second step added sample barcodes and sequencing adapters. Libraries were sequenced on Illumina HiSeq 2500 (2x100 bp) or NovaSeq (2x150 bp). The paper's processing steps were these. Reads were demultiplexed and collapsed into UMI consensus sequences with MIGEC, and V(D)J alignment was performed with MiXCR. Clonotypes responding to the vaccine were identified with edgeR on replicate PBMC samples, with the criteria of FDR below 0.01 and a log2 fold change above 5 up to day 15. Each bulk clonotype was labeled CD4 or CD8 based on which sequenced repertoire, CD4 or CD8, contained the clonotype at higher abundance. TCRdb handled the public reads itself, with Q25 trimming in fastp and clone calling in MiXCR, and kept productive beta chains. Here each entry gathers all rows of one CDR3 protein and keeps the most common genes and DNA. Clone size and V and J calls follow TCRdb, not the original study. For this sample there are around 250,000 distinct CDR3 sequences; about 5% appear just once. Around 3.3% of the sample belongs to the ten largest clones.

The treatment or condition label of this sample denotes: live attenuated yellow fever vaccine strain. PBMCs were isolated from peripheral blood using a standard Ficoll-Paque protocol. CD4 and CD8 T-cell fractions were isolated with Dynabeads CD4 and CD8 positive selection kits. RNA was extracted with TriZol from bulk PBMCs, CD4 and CD8 fractions, and dextramer-positive and dextramer-negative fractions. The V gene is TRBV7-2 and the J gene is TRBJ2-7; TRBD2 might be the D gene, on 6 matching bases. This sample comprised CD4+ T cells sorted from PBMCs, obtained on the day of the yellow fever booster vaccination. This receptor was obtained from a man younger than 35 who received the YFV17D yellow fever vaccine. The CDR3 reads CASSLGGAAGEQYF. The nucleotide sequence is TGTGCCAGCAGCTTAGGCGGGGCCGCGGGGGAGCAGTACTTC.